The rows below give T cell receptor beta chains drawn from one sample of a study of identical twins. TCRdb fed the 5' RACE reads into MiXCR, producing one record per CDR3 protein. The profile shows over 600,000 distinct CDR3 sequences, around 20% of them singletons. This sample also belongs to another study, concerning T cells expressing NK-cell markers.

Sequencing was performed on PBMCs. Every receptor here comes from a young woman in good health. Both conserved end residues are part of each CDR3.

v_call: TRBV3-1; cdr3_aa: CASGDTYTYEQYF
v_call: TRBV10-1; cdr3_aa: CASSGGGQGLDTQYF
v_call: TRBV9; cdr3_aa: CASSQVPGSSGYGYTF
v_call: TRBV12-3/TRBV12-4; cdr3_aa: CASSDTGGDYEQYF
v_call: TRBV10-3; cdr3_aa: CAISTGTGIEQYF
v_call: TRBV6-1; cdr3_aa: CASALSQGYTEAFF
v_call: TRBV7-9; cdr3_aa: CASSLTGTVYELYF
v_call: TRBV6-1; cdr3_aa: CASGSQGGLSTLHF
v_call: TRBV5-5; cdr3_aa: CASSSTPTRISTGELFF
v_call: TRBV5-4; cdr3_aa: CASSLGLAGSDIQYF
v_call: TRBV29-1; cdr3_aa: CSALGGEETQYF
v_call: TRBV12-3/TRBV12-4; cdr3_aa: CAISRGFTEAFF
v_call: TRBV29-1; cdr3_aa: CSVAAGTRSSGANVLTF
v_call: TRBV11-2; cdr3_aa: CASSRDRGRLGGEQFF
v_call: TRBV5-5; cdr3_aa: CASRPTGEARETQYF
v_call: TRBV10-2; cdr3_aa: CASSDTRGGEAQYF
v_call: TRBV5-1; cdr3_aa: CASSPEGQPQHF
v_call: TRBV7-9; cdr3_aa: CASSLAAGRRSWETQYF
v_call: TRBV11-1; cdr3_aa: CASSRPISGLAYEQYF
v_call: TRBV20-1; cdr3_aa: CSALPLAGAQETQYF
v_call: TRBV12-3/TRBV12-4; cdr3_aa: CASSPTRANTGELFF
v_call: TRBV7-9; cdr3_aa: CASSYGTRKRVDEQFF
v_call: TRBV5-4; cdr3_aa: CASRAGVGNEQFF
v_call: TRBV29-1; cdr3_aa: CSVISGRKGNYGYTF
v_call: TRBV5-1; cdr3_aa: CASSLSARGGRSSTDTQYF
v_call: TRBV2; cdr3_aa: CASKAGGLNEQFF
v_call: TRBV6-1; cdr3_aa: CASSASRAAGVAYGYTF
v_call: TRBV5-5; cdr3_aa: CASSREGETQYF
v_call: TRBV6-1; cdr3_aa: CASSEGTGFDSPLHF
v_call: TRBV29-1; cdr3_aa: CSTRRNTEAFF
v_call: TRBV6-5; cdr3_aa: CASSYSGDRVYEQYF
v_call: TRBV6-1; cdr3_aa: CASSEALTEQFF
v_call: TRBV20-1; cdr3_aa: CSAKSWTPSYEQYF
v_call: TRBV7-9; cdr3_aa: CASSLGTGFSGANVLTF
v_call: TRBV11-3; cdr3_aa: CASSKWTGSDTEAFF
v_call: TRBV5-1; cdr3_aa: CASSLGTTANEKLFF
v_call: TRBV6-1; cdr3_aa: CASTPSPTGGEEQYF
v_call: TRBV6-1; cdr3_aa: CASSRGTRGQPQHF
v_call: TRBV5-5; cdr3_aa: CASSPRGDTSYEQYF
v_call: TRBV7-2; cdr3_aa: CASSLAGLANYEQYF
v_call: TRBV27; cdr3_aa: CASSLGLPGETQYF
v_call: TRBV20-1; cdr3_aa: CSASSAGTHYGYTF
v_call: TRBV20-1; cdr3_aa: CSARPVGGGTDTQYF
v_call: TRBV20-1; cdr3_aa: CSANRNEKLFF
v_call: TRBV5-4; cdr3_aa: CASSYNPGNTEAFF
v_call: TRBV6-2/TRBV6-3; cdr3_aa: CASSYSGGTEQFF
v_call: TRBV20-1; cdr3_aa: CSARSPVSPEQFF
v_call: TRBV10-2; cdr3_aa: CATNDYQTSDYEQYF